This T cell receptor beta chain was sequenced during a study of T-cell reconstitution after alpha-beta-depleted transplantation in children. Preparing the TCRbeta library involved the use of unique molecular identifiers. TCRdb fed the PCR reads into MiXCR, producing one record per CDR3 protein. The sample has 300,000 or so distinct CDR3 sequences; 9.9% are singletons. The CDR3 runs 11 residues. Trimming shortened V by 6 bases and J by 8 bases, and 8 bases separated the two germline ends. Germline loops: CDR1 MNHNY, CDR2 SVGAGI (reference sequence). Here the sequenced sample was PBMCs from the stem cell graft donor, taken from the stem cell graft. This TCR derives from a human donor who donated a stem cell graft to a child with SCID. This chain joins TRBV6-6 and TRBJ2-1; no definite D call. CDR3 bases: TGTGCCAGCAGCCAGGTCTATGAGCAGTTCTTC. This gives the protein CASSQVYEQFF.